The clone carrying this T cell receptor (beta chain) was seen just once. Its antigen remains unidentified. Clones were read by immunoSEQ multiplex PCR, and TCRdb kept only the in-frame ones, dropping some. The data show about 140,000 clones, roughly nine tenths seen once. The CDR3 is 16 amino acids. Unmatched junction bases numbered 9, after V lost 5 bases and J lost 4 bases. Germline CDR1 SGHVS, CDR2 FNYEAQ. The sample comes from a study of cytomegalovirus exposure and HLA in healthy donors. Whole-study context: The same platform as the approximately 730 first-cohort repertoires was used for the 95 to 150 validation repertoires, a later analysis reported.

Whole-study results and caveats: It was about 150 TCR beta chains that were listed as cytomegalovirus-associated. Reported results showed that the classifier diagnosed cytomegalovirus status with high specificity and sensitivity. Three CMV-associated chains proved CMV antigen-specific in vitro.

The source of this sequence is a man younger than 30 in good health and CMV-seronegative. J is TRBJ2-3 and V is TRBV7-6; 10 bases are shared with TRBD2. The sequenced sample consisted of PBMCs. The CDR3 region is CASSTRLAGVSDTQYF. The CDR3 DNA reads as TGTGCCAGCAGCACCCGCCTAGCGGGAGTATCAGATACGCAGTATTTT.